This TCR beta chain was profiled in a study of blood T cell repertoires in COVID-19. At the level of the study: Acute and convalescent COVID-19 specimens originated in the United States, Italy and Spain. PBMCs, B-cell-depleted T cells, or T cells were the source of the cDNA or gDNA that made up the material.

In the authors' methods: Nucleated cell number was recorded as an estimate derived from reference gene primer amplification. The table came from immunoSEQ multiplex PCR; TCRdb's copy has only in-frame clones and leaves some out. That table gives V, J and clone size, and the DNA gave D and trimming. Of 120,000 to 150,000 clones in the sample, around nine tenths were seen once. The CDR3 is 13 amino acids. Germline CDR1 and CDR2: DFQATT and SNEGSKA (reference sequence). The ends were cut back, 3 bases at V and 2 bases at J, with 10 bases in the middle. The sequencing sample was made of peripheral blood. This receptor was identified in a human donor in a cohort sampled during active COVID-19. The chain employs TRBV20-1 and TRBJ1-2; D may be TRBD1 (6 bases). CDR3 sequence reads: CSASSQGNYGYTF. The CDR3, as DNA: TGCAGTGCTAGTTCACAGGGAAACTATGGCTACACCTTC.